The next 6 T cell receptor beta chains were all read from a single sample in a study of T cell repertoires in cytomegalovirus infection. No antigen has been identified for these receptors. TCRdb re-derived calls from the reads in MiXCR, one entry per CDR3 protein. The table includes about 770,000 distinct CDR3 sequences, about 29% detected once. The sequenced sample was cultured CD8+ T cells from PBMCs, obtained from culture after CMV antigen stimulation. The source of these receptors is a human donor in good health (CMV status not recorded). Some clones in this sample may be carry-over from other donors' samples.

This clonotype was seen only a few times. V is TRBV11-1 and J is TRBJ2-1; perhaps TRBD1 as D (5 bases). The germline V gene encodes CDR1 SGHAT and CDR2 FQDESV (reference sequence). The CDR3 is 16 amino acids. V lost 2 bases, J lost 3 bases, and 14 bases lay in between. CDR3 in amino acids: CASSLIWPGNYNEQFF. In DNA, the CDR3 is TGTGCCAGCAGCTTAATCTGGCCAGGGAACTACAATGAGCAGTTCTTC.

The chain has TRBV19 and TRBJ2-1; D is undetermined. From germline, CDR1 is LNHDA and CDR2 SQIVND (reference sequence). The CDR3 has 15 residues. V gave up 4 bases and J gave up 0 bases, with 10 bases separating them. Here the CDR3 reads CASSNVLRSYNEQFF. Here the CDR3 DNA reads TGTGCCAGTAGTAACGTACTCCGCTCCTACAATGAGCAGTTCTTC.

V is TRBV7-9 and J is TRBJ2-1, with TRBD2 identical over 7 bases. In germline, CDR1 is SEHNR, CDR2 FQNEAQ (reference sequence). V gave up 1 base and J gave up 0 bases; unmatched junction bases: 6. CDR3 length: 17 amino acids. The CDR3 sequence: CASSLVSGLSSYNEQFF. The CDR3 DNA sequence: TGTGCCAGCAGCTTAGTTAGCGGGTTGAGCTCCTACAATGAGCAGTTCTTC.

The chain carries TRBV6-2 or TRBV6-3 and TRBJ1-5; D might be TRBD1 (6 bases). Germline V CDR1 and CDR2: MNHEY, SVGEGT. CDR3 length: 15 amino acids. V was clipped by 7 bases and J by 5 bases, with 18 bases between them. The CDR3 here is CASNNAGQSYQPQHF. The DNA for the CDR3 is TGTGCCAGCAATAACGCCGGACAGAGTTATCAGCCCCAGCATTTT.

The chain has TRBV6-1 and TRBJ1-2, with 7 bases that match TRBD1. From germline, CDR1 is MNHNS and CDR2 SASEGT. V lost 5 bases, J lost 6 bases, and 6 bases stayed unmatched. The CDR3 loop spans 13 amino acids. CDR3 region: CASSWGQTDGYTF. The CDR3, as DNA: TGTGCCAGCAGTTGGGGACAGACCGATGGCTACACCTTC.

This chain links TRBV12-3 or TRBV12-4 with TRBJ2-3, with TRBD1 matching 9 bases. The CDR3 runs to 16 residues. V trimming: 5 bases; J trimming: 2 bases; junction bases outside the gene matches: 8. CDR3 sequence: CASSQPGQGITDTQYF. CDR3 nucleotides: TGTGCCAGCAGTCAGCCGGGACAGGGTATCACAGATACGCAGTATTTT.